This T cell receptor beta chain came from a study of human T cells and chemical hapten exposure. Study overall: Sensitizing treatment utilized 2% DPC over a 2 cm by 2 cm portion of upper inner arm skin.

V was trimmed by 7 bases and J by 0 bases, leaving 11 bases between them. This CDR3 spans 14 amino acids. CDR1 and CDR2 (germline): SNHLY, FYNNEI. Unique molecular identifiers were affixed to discrete cDNA molecules within the library. TCRdb analysed the RACE reads with MiXCR anew, one entry per CDR3 protein. The table records 95,000 to 150,000 distinct CDR3 sequences, approximately 11% of them present only once. Time point of the sample: patch test 3, about 24 weeks after DPC sensitization. Treatment defined: therapeutic diphenylcyclopropenone sensitization with weekly scalp DPC. This sequence originates from a woman between 45 and 65 years old with alopecia areata. Some clones in this sample may be carry-over from other donors' samples. The sample here was whole blood, taken in connection with sensitization to the hapten diphenylcyclopropenone (DPC). This rearrangement joins TRBV2 to TRBJ2-3, with D perhaps assigned TRBD1 or TRBD2 (5 bases each). CDR3 sequence: CASKRGPSTDTQYF. Written as DNA, the CDR3 is TGTGCCAGCAAAAGGGGACCTAGCACAGATACGCAGTATTTT.